This entry concerns a single T cell receptor (beta chain). The data stem from a study of blood T cell repertoires in COVID-19. Turning to the study itself: Acute and convalescent COVID-19 samples came from the United States, Italy and Spain.

V gave up 6 bases and J gave up 2 bases; unmatched junction bases: 15. Germline V gene lookup returns CDR1 LNHDA and CDR2 SQIVND (reference sequence). This CDR3 comprises 17 residues. The repertoire was sequenced with immunoSEQ multiplex PCR; TCRdb's copy has only in-frame clones and lacks some. The repertoire holds approximately 270,000 clones, with 88% as singletons. V gene TRBV19 combines with J gene TRBJ1-2; 7 bases fit TRBD1. This TCR came from an older man with acute or convalescent COVID-19. What was sequenced was peripheral blood. The CDR3 DNA is TGTGCCAGTAGCCTACCCCCCGGCGTGACAGGGAACTATGGCTACACCTTC. It translates to CASSLPPGVTGNYGYTF.